Below, 10 T cell receptor beta chains from the same sample are listed, as sequenced in a study of T cell responses to AZD1222 COVID-19 vaccine. Profiled with immunoSEQ multiplex PCR; TCRdb holds only in-frame clones, not every one. The table includes some 130,000 clones, approximately 90% detected once. Here the sequenced sample was peripheral blood, taken 28 days after the second AZD1222 dose. The receptors come from an adult who received the AZD1222 COVID-19 vaccine.

The V and J genes are TRBV28 and TRBJ1-4, with TRBD1 identical over 8 bases. The CDR3 is 16 amino acids. The trim removed 2 bases at V and 8 bases at J, leaving 10 bases unmatched. Germline assignment: CDR1 MDHEN and CDR2 SYDVKM. CDR3 sequence: CASSLGGQGRWEKLFF. The CDR3 DNA reads as TGTGCCAGCAGTTTAGGAGGACAGGGTCGGTGGGAAAAACTGTTTTTT. The complete variable domain, with remaining parts taken from reference TRBV28 and TRBJ1-4, reads DVKVTQSSRYLVKRTGEKVFLECVQDMDHENMFWYRQDPGLGLRLIYFSYDVKMKEKGDIPEGYSVSREKKERFSLILESASTNQTSMYLCASSLGGQGRWEKLFFGSGTQLSVL.

The chain has TRBV24-1 and TRBJ2-1; 10 bases agree with TRBD2. This CDR3 spans 16 amino acids. Germline lookup yields CDR1 KGHDR and CDR2 SFDVKD. The trim removed 4 bases at V and 3 bases at J, leaving 5 bases unmatched. The CDR3 DNA sequence: TGTGCCACCAGTGACCCGCCTAGCGGGAGCTACAATGAGCAGTTCTTC. Translated: CATSDPPSGSYNEQFF.

CDR3 sequence: CSARREGYTF. Written as DNA, the CDR3 is TGCAGTGCTAGACGGGAGGGCTACACCTTC. The chain recombines TRBV20-1 with TRBJ1-2, with D uncertain. V lost 2 bases and J 8 bases, leaving 6 bases between the germline ends. This CDR3 spans 10 amino acids. Germline V gene sequence: CDR1 DFQATT, CDR2 SNEGSKA (reference sequence).

The chain couples TRBV2 to TRBJ1-2; 12 bases are shared with TRBD1. With 6 bases clipped from V and 8 bases from J, the junction kept 7 bases outside the gene matches. This CDR3 has 14 residues. Per the germline V gene, CDR1 is SNHLY and CDR2 is FYNNEI. This CDR3 reads CASRSGQGARGYTF. The CDR3 coding sequence is TGTGCCAGCAGGTCGGGACAGGGGGCGCGGGGCTACACCTTC.

This sequence joins TRBV5-1 and TRBJ2-7; 15 bases agree with TRBD2. CDR3 size: 15 residues. Germline V gives CDR1 SGHRS, CDR2 YFSETQ. After removal of 0 bases from V and 6 bases from J, the junction contained 1 base not matched to a gene. The CDR3 protein is CASSLGTSGRGEQYF. CDR3 nucleotides: TGCGCCAGCAGCTTGGGGACTAGCGGGAGGGGCGAGCAGTACTTC.

J is TRBJ2-2 and V is TRBV7-3; TRBD2 is a possible D gene (6 bases). Trimming took 1 base from V and 6 from J, leaving 12 bases between them. This CDR3 comprises 15 residues. Germline values: CDR1 SGHTA, CDR2 FQGTGA. CDR3 sequence: CASSLRPGVAGELFF. Here the CDR3 DNA reads TGTGCCAGCAGCTTAAGACCGGGGGTCGCCGGGGAGCTGTTTTTT.

The CDR3 nucleotides are TGTGCCAGCAGCGTGGGACAGGGGGCTTTCGTGGAGACCCAGTACTTC. Residues: CASSVGQGAFVETQYF. The gene calls are TRBV9 and TRBJ2-5; 12 bases match TRBD1. V lost 2 bases to trimming and J lost 5 bases; unmatched junction nucleotides: 7. Germline V gene data show CDR1 as SGDLS and CDR2 as YYNGEE. The CDR3 runs 16 residues.

The V call is TRBV19, the J call TRBJ2-5; possibly TRBD1 or TRBD2 for D (5 bases each). Germline CDR1 is LNHDA and CDR2 is SQIVND (reference sequence). V gave up 1 base and J gave up 1 base, with 13 bases separating them. The CDR3 totals 16 residues. The CDR3 is CASSIALGTAQETQYF. CDR3 coding DNA: TGTGCCAGTAGTATAGCCCTCGGGACCGCCCAAGAGACCCAGTACTTC.

The rearrangement links TRBV18 to TRBJ1-4, with D tentatively TRBD1 (6 bases). The CDR3 runs 15 residues. V lost 2 bases to trimming and J lost 5 bases, with 12 bases between them. CDR1 and CDR2 (germline): KGHSH, LQKENI. The CDR3, as DNA: TGTGCCAGCTCACCAGTTCAGGGGAAGAATGAAAAACTGTTTTTT. Translation: CASSPVQGKNEKLFF.

The chain carries TRBV2 and TRBJ1-1; no definite D call. V was clipped by 11 bases and J by 0 bases, with 13 bases between them. The CDR3 has 13 amino acids. CDR1 and CDR2 from the germline V gene are SNHLY and FYNNEI. This CDR3 is CASLGRMNTEAFF. The CDR3 DNA reads as TGTGCCTCCCTAGGACGGATGAACACTGAAGCTTTCTTT.